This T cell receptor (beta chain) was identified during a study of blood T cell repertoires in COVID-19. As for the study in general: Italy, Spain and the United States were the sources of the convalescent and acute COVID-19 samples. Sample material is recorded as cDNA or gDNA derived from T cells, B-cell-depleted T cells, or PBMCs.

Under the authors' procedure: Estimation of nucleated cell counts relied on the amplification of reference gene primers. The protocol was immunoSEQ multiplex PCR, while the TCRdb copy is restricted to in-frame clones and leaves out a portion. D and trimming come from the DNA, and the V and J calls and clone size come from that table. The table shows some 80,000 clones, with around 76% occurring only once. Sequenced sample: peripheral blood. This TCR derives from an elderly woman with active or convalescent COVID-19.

The CDR3, as DNA: TGCAGCGTTGAAGATAATTGGAACACTGAAGCTTTCTTT. Amino acids: CSVEDNWNTEAFF. This chain connects TRBV29-1 to TRBJ1-1; D not certain. The germline CDR1 and CDR2 sequences are SQVTM and ANQGSEA. V was clipped by 0 bases and J by 1 base, with 6 bases between them. The CDR3 has 13 residues.